Listed below are T cell receptor beta chains from one sample, sequenced in a study of T cells after yellow fever vaccination. TCRdb reanalysed the 5' RACE reads using MiXCR and keeps one entry per CDR3 protein. The profile shows 150,000 or so distinct CDR3 sequences, 5% to 8% of them singletons. The sample in question was CD4+ T cells sorted from PBMCs, obtained 10 days after the yellow fever booster vaccination. All receptors come from a young man who received the YFV17D yellow fever vaccine. The CDR3 runs from the conserved cysteine through the conserved F or W.

v_gene: TRBV19
j_gene: TRBJ2-3
CDR3aa: CASRSSGDSTDTQYF

v_gene: TRBV5-4
j_gene: TRBJ2-7
CDR3aa: CASSLVSASYEQYF

v_gene: TRBV30
j_gene: TRBJ1-2
CDR3aa: CAWRPQADYGYTF

v_gene: TRBV5-1
j_gene: TRBJ2-7
CDR3aa: CASSQLSTGSYEQYF

v_gene: TRBV20-1
j_gene: TRBJ1-1
CDR3aa: CSAAANTEAFF

v_gene: TRBV7-9
j_gene: TRBJ2-5
CDR3aa: CASSLPSGQGAETQYF

v_gene: TRBV30
j_gene: TRBJ1-1
CDR3aa: CAWSWGDGRGNTEAFF

v_gene: TRBV7-2
j_gene: TRBJ2-1
CDR3aa: CASSATGNSYNEQFF

v_gene: TRBV29-1
j_gene: TRBJ2-1
CDR3aa: CSVEDPDSYNEQFF

v_gene: TRBV1
j_gene: TRBJ1-5
CDR3aa: CTSSLDGSSNQPQHF

v_gene: TRBV7-2
j_gene: TRBJ2-5
CDR3aa: CASSALVGVQETQYF

v_gene: TRBV19
j_gene: TRBJ1-1
CDR3aa: CASIREGNTEAFF

v_gene: TRBV24-1
j_gene: TRBJ1-2
CDR3aa: CATSATGGPVGGYTF

v_gene: TRBV6-1
j_gene: TRBJ1-5
CDR3aa: CASSGTGGGGNQPQHF

v_gene: TRBV20-1
j_gene: TRBJ2-3
CDR3aa: CSASGGSGAVTDTQYF

v_gene: TRBV20-1
j_gene: TRBJ1-1
CDR3aa: CSATPRSLGEAFF

v_gene: TRBV6-2/TRBV6-3
j_gene: TRBJ2-7
CDR3aa: CASGTSGSLAGEQYF